This T cell receptor beta chain derives from a study of T cell responses to AZD1222 COVID-19 vaccine. Libraries were prepared by immunoSEQ multiplex PCR; TCRdb keeps only in-frame clonotypes and omits some of them. The sample includes about 120,000 clones, roughly nine tenths of them seen just once. Sequencing was performed on peripheral blood, taken on day 0 of AZD1222 vaccination. This sequence originates from an adult in good health.

This CDR3 is CASSWGTVREQYF. The CDR3 DNA reads as TGTGCCAGCAGCTGGGGGACAGTCCGCGAGCAGTACTTC. The rearrangement uses TRBV7-9 and TRBJ2-7, with 7 positions matching TRBD1. Losses at the gene ends were 4 bases for V and 6 bases for J; bases not matched to a gene: 6. The germline V gene encodes CDR1 SEHNR and CDR2 FQNEAQ (reference sequence). The CDR3 is 13 residues long.